The 26 T cell receptor beta chains below all came from one sample that was sequenced in a study of cytomegalovirus exposure and HLA in healthy donors. Repertoires were generated with immunoSEQ multiplex PCR, while TCRdb's copy carries only in-frame clones and drops some. This sample has approximately 200,000 clones, with 88% found just once. The sequenced material came from PBMCs. All receptors derive from a woman aged 18-29 years in good health and CMV-seronegative.

V usage is TRBV4-1 and J usage is TRBJ1-1; no firm D call. Trimming pared 1 base from V and 0 bases from J, leaving 21 bases between. The V gene's germline CDR1 is MGHRA and CDR2 YSYEKL. The CDR3 loop spans 19 amino acids. DNA for the CDR3: TGCGCCAGCAGCCAAGTCGGCTCAGGCCCAGGACTTATGAACACTGAAGCTTTCTTT. Encoded protein: CASSQVGSGPGLMNTEAFF.

This clone was recorded once. The gene calls are TRBV10-1 and TRBJ2-2; 7 bases map to TRBD2. The CDR3 sequence is 16 residues long. The germline gives CDR1 WNHNN, CDR2 SYGVQD (reference sequence). The junction had 8 bases not matched to a gene; V was cut back by 6 bases and J by 1 base. In DNA, the CDR3 is TGCGCCAGCAGGGGGGGAGGGTGTCGGAACACCGGGGAGCTGTTTTTT. This gives the protein CASRGGGCRNTGELFF.

The chain is built from TRBV29-1 and TRBJ2-3; TRBD2 agrees at 14 bases. Germline V lookup: CDR1 SQVTM, CDR2 ANQGSEA. The CDR3 spans 15 residues. The ends lost 6 bases at V and 3 bases at J; junction bases unmatched: 5. CDR3: CSVKRLAGGTDTQYF. The CDR3 DNA reads TGCAGCGTGAAAAGACTAGCGGGAGGGACAGATACGCAGTATTTT.

The chain is built from TRBV5-6 and TRBJ2-2; D possibly corresponds to TRBD1 (6 bases). The V end lost 4 bases, the J end lost 5 bases, and 21 bases lay between the germline ends. This CDR3 contains 17 residues. Germline V gene sequence: CDR1 SGHDT, CDR2 YYEEEE. CDR3 bases: TGTGCCAGCAGCCTGGGAGTCAGGGGAATTCGAACCGGGGAGCTGTTTTTT. It codes for CASSLGVRGIRTGELFF.

V gene TRBV9 combines with J gene TRBJ2-7; no reliable D call. Germline V CDR1 and CDR2: SGDLS, YYNGEE. The V gene lost 0 bases and the J gene lost 0 bases, with 13 bases spanning the gap. The CDR3 contains 16 residues. In DNA, the CDR3 is TGTGCCAGCAGCGTAGGGTCTGCGGTAAGCTCCTACGAGCAGTACTTC. Translating it yields CASSVGSAVSSYEQYF. Looking up the rest from reference TRBV9 and TRBJ2-7 gives the full variable domain: DSGVTQTPKHLITATGQRVTLRCSPRSGDLSVYWYQQSLDQGLQFLIQYYNGEERAKGNILERFSAQQFPDLHSELNLSSLELGDSALYFCASSVGSAVSSYEQYFGPGTRLTVT.

This rearrangement joins TRBV10-3 to TRBJ2-7; D is perhaps TRBD2 (6 bases). Per the germline V gene, CDR1 is ENHRY and CDR2 is SYGVKD. The CDR3 extends over 14 amino acids. With 2 bases removed from V and 0 bases from J, the gap between germline ends came to 8 bases. The CDR3 here is CAISEGRDSYEQYF. CDR3 coding DNA: TGTGCCATCAGTGAGGGGCGGGACTCCTACGAGCAGTACTTC.

The chain has TRBV11-2 and TRBJ2-7; 7 nucleotides align to TRBD2. Germline lookup yields CDR1 SGHAT and CDR2 FQNNGV. The CDR3 consists of 17 residues. With 5 bases clipped from V and 3 bases from J, the junction kept 16 bases outside the gene matches. For the CDR3, the DNA is TGTGCCAGCAGCCAAGGCATGGCAGCGGGACGGGTCTACGAGCAGTACTTC. This codes for CASSQGMAAGRVYEQYF.

This clone was seen just once. The V gene is TRBV14, the J gene TRBJ2-1; 7 nucleotides match TRBD2. V was pared by 4 bases and J by 12 bases, with 3 bases of the junction left unmatched. The CDR3 contains 11 residues. Germline V gene sequence: CDR1 SGHDN, CDR2 FVKESK. This CDR3 is CASSPGGGQFF. CDR3 in DNA: TGTGCCAGCAGCCCCGGCGGGGGGCAGTTCTTC. Variable domain in full (rest from reference TRBV14 and TRBJ2-1): EAGVTQFPSHSVIEKGQTVTLRCDPISGHDNLYWYRRVMGKEIKFLLHFVKESKQDESGMPNNRFLAERTGGTYSTLKVQPAELEDSGVYFCASSPGGGQFFGPGTRLTVL.

Only a few counts were recorded for this clone. This rearrangement joins TRBV29-1 to TRBJ2-7; D gene uncertain. Trimming shortened V by 4 bases and J by 0 bases, and 4 bases separated the two germline ends. The germline V gene encodes CDR1 SQVTM and CDR2 ANQGSEA. CDR3 length: 11 amino acids. The CDR3 coding sequence is TGCAGCGTTGGTCTCTCCTACGAGCAGTACTTC. Translating it yields CSVGLSYEQYF.

V is TRBV6-6 and J is TRBJ1-1; perhaps TRBD1 as D (5 bases). Between the trimmed V and J ends, which lost 7 bases and 0 bases, there was a span of 15 bases. The CDR3 contains 15 residues. Germline CDR1 is MNHNY and CDR2 is SVGAGI (reference sequence). This chain's CDR3 is CASTGGRGMNTEAFF. The CDR3 coding sequence is TGTGCCAGCACCGGGGGGAGGGGTATGAACACTGAAGCTTTCTTT.

This clone appeared once. This rearrangement joins TRBV14 to TRBJ1-1, with 7 bases lining up with TRBD1. V was clipped by 3 bases and J by 4 bases; unmatched bases: 5. The germline gives CDR1 SGHDN, CDR2 FVKESK. The CDR3 has 14 residues. The CDR3 reads CASSQRGLPTEAFF. Here the CDR3 DNA reads TGTGCCAGCAGCCAGAGGGGGCTCCCCACTGAAGCTTTCTTT.

The J gene is TRBJ2-1, the V gene TRBV6-1; 12 nucleotides match TRBD2. Per the germline V gene, CDR1 is MNHNS and CDR2 is SASEGT. V lost 10 bases to trimming and J lost 6 bases; unmatched junction nucleotides: 4. The CDR3 has 13 residues. CDR3 sequence reads: CATRLAGVNEQFF. CDR3 bases: TGTGCCACCCGACTAGCGGGAGTCAATGAGCAGTTCTTC.

The table lists this clone with a few counts. The gene calls are TRBV6-5 and TRBJ2-7; D unresolved. The CDR3 sequence is 11 residues long. Germline V gene sequence: CDR1 MNHEY, CDR2 SVGAGI. Trimming pared 7 bases from V and 2 bases from J, leaving 6 bases between. The CDR3 DNA follows: TGTGCCAGCATACAAGCCTACGAGCAGTACTTC. It codes for CASIQAYEQYF.

A single count supports this clone. This rearrangement joins TRBV4-1 to TRBJ2-1; 8 nucleotides agree with TRBD2. J lost 6 bases, V lost 1 base, and 5 bases had no gene match. The V gene's germline CDR1 is MGHRA and CDR2 YSYEKL. The CDR3 is 15 residues long. The CDR3 DNA follows: TGCGCCAGCAGCCAAGCAGCGGGAGCGGCCAATGAGCAGTTCTTC. This gives the protein CASSQAAGAANEQFF.

This chain joins TRBV4-3 and TRBJ1-1, with a weak D call TRBD1 (6 bases). Germline V gives CDR1 LGHNA, CDR2 YSLEER. Trimming took 0 bases from V and 8 from J, leaving 19 bases between them. The CDR3 contains 16 residues. CDR3 amino acids: CASSQEGEGRGREAFF. The CDR3 DNA reads TGCGCCAGCAGCCAAGAGGGCGAGGGCAGGGGACGAGAAGCTTTCTTT.

V is TRBV9 and J is TRBJ2-1; 7 nucleotides agree with TRBD2. The germline CDR1 and CDR2 sequences are SGDLS and YYNGEE. This CDR3 has 17 amino acids. Germline trimming cut 6 bases from V and 1 base from J; bases unmatched to any gene: 13. The CDR3 region is CASTNERDPTSYNEQFF. The CDR3 coding sequence is TGTGCCAGCACCAATGAGCGGGATCCAACTTCCTACAATGAGCAGTTCTTC.

The sample holds one count of this clone. The chain uses TRBV30 and TRBJ2-1; D remains unclear. Germline-derived CDR1 and CDR2 are GTSNPN and SVGIG (reference sequence). CDR3 length equals 13 residues. V lost 7 bases to trimming and J lost 0 bases, with 10 bases between them. CDR3 in DNA: TGTGCCTTCGCCCCGAGCTCCTACAATGAGCAGTTCTTC. Translated: CAFAPSSYNEQFF.

The chain links TRBV5-8 to TRBJ2-7; D perhaps matches TRBD2 (6 bases). The CDR3 extends over 13 amino acids. V was shortened by 2 bases and J by 3 bases, with 9 bases between the two germline ends. Germline CDR1 is SGHTS and CDR2 is YDEGEE. This CDR3 reads CASSFISGYEQYF. The CDR3 DNA is TGTGCCAGCAGCTTCATTAGCGGCTACGAGCAGTACTTC.

The genes are TRBV2 and TRBJ2-3; TRBD1 might be the D (6 bases). The germline V and J ends were trimmed by 5 bases and 2 bases, with 23 bases remaining between them. The CDR3 totals 18 residues. Looked up from germline, CDR1 is SNHLY and CDR2 is FYNNEI. CDR3 sequence: CASSPPGVMAEFTDTQYF. The CDR3 DNA is TGTGCCAGCAGTCCCCCAGGGGTCATGGCGGAGTTCACAGATACGCAGTATTTT.

The gene calls are TRBV7-2 and TRBJ2-7, with 9 bases aligning to TRBD2. The CDR3 sequence is 14 residues long. Trimming at V came to 5 bases and at J to 3 bases, leaving 5 bases not matched to a gene. Germline CDR1 SGHTA, CDR2 FQGNSA. CDR3 DNA sequence: TGTGCCAGCAGCCCTAGCGGGGCCTACTACGAGCAGTACTTC. Translated, it gives CASSPSGAYYEQYF.

The gene calls are TRBV9 and TRBJ2-1; TRBD2 aligns across 7 bases. With V trimmed by 0 bases and J by 6 bases, 3 bases remained unmatched. The CDR3 covers 14 residues. CDR1 is SGDLS, CDR2 YYNGEE, per germline. The CDR3 protein is CASSVATGGNEQFF. The CDR3 region has the DNA TGTGCCAGCAGCGTAGCTACGGGAGGCAATGAGCAGTTCTTC.

V usage is TRBV2 and J usage is TRBJ2-7; 9 nucleotides line up with TRBD2. Germline V gives CDR1 SNHLY, CDR2 FYNNEI. The V segment lost 6 bases and the J segment 2 bases; nucleotides outside the gene matches: 2. This CDR3 has 13 amino acids. As DNA, the CDR3 is TGTGCCAGCAGACTAGCGGGTCCCTACGAGCAGTACTTC. It is translated as CASRLAGPYEQYF.

This chain connects TRBV19 to TRBJ1-5; D is ambiguous. Trimming stripped 9 bases from V and 5 bases from J, with 17 bases between. CDR3 length: 14 amino acids. CDR1 and CDR2 (germline): LNHDA, SQIVND (reference sequence). CDR3 in DNA: TGTGCCAGCAGCCTCGGGGTAAGGGATCAGCCCCAGCATTTT. It codes for CASSLGVRDQPQHF.

The chain combines TRBV6-1 with TRBJ1-2; 7 nucleotides agree with TRBD1. This CDR3 has 15 amino acids. The germline gives CDR1 MNHNS, CDR2 SASEGT. With 11 bases clipped from V and 4 bases from J, the junction kept 16 bases outside the gene matches. CDR3 region: CAATVGTARSYGYTF. The CDR3 coding sequence is TGTGCCGCAACGGTCGGGACAGCGCGTTCCTATGGCTACACCTTC.

The chain links TRBV19 to TRBJ2-7; maybe TRBD2 (5 bases). The CDR3 runs 21 residues. CDR1 and CDR2 (germline): LNHDA, SQIVND (reference sequence). Trimming stripped 0 bases from V and 4 bases from J, with 31 bases between. CDR3 amino acids: CASSIDRGKWASNSLGYEQYF. The CDR3 coding sequence is TGTGCCAGTAGTATAGACCGAGGGAAATGGGCGTCCAATTCGTTGGGGTACGAGCAGTACTTC.

The V and J genes are TRBV4-1 and TRBJ2-7, with TRBD1 as a possible D gene (6 bases). This CDR3 has 14 residues. Germline-derived CDR1 and CDR2 are MGHRA and YSYEKL. Trimming cost V 5 bases and J 1 base, with 12 bases left between them. CDR3 bases: TGCGCCAGCAGCATCCGACAGGAATCCTACGAGCAGTACTTC. Encoded protein: CASSIRQESYEQYF.